This TCR beta chain is from a study of vaccination and CD4 T cells after COVID-19. Background on the study: Control cultures used a CEFX viral epitope pool, an HIV-1 Nef peptide pool, or no peptide.

Treatment defined: roughly 10-day PBMC culture with coronavirus spike peptide pools or control peptides (ViraFEST assay). Harvesting of the unexposed donor's CD4+ T cells predated the COVID-19 pandemic (2011-2018). About this clonotype: What it recognizes is unknown.

An Oncomine TCR Beta short-read assay was used to sequence the DNA from cultured CD4+ T cells. A single record per CDR3 protein comes from TCRdb applying MiXCR to the PCR reads. The sample lists under 10,000 distinct CDR3 sequences, 38% seen once, with around 12% in the top ten. Germline V gives CDR1 SGHVS, CDR2 FQNEAQ. V gave up 5 bases and J gave up 0 bases, with 10 bases separating them. The CDR3 runs 14 residues. The source material was CD4+ T cells from blood, cultured in vitro. The chain recombines TRBV7-8 with TRBJ1-1; TRBD1 might be the D (5 bases). The receptor was derived from a human donor in good health. The CDR3 nucleotides read TGTGCCAGCAGCGCCACGACAGTGAACACTGAAGCTTTCTTT. Its translation: CASSATTVNTEAFF.